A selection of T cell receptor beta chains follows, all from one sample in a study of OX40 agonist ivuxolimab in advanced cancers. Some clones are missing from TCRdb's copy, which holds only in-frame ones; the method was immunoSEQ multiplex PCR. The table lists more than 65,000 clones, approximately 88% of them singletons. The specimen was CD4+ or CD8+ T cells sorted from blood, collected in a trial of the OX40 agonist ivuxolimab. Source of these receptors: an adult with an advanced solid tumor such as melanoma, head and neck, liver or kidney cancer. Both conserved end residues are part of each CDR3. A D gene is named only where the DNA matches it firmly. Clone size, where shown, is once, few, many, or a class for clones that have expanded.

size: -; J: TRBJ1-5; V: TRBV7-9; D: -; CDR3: CAGSRGNQPQHF; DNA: TGTGCCGGCTCAAGGGGCAATCAGCCCCAGCATTTT
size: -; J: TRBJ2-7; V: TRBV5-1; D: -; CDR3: CASSLLPGFRSYEQYF; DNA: TGCGCCAGCAGCTTGCTTCCCGGGTTCAGGTCCTACGAGCAGTACTTC
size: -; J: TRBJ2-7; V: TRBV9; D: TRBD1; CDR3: CASSAGTGGYVFYEQYF; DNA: TGTGCCAGCAGCGCAGGGACAGGGGGCTACGTCTTCTACGAGCAGTACTTC
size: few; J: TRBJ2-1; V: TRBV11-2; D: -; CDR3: CASSASRGLGHEQFF; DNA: TGTGCCAGCAGCGCCTCAAGGGGCTTGGGGCATGAGCAGTTCTTC
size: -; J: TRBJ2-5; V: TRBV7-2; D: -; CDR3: CASSRSRQETQYF; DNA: TGTGCCAGCAGCCGGTCGAGACAAGAGACCCAGTACTTC
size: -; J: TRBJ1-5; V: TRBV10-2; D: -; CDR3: CASGGAGNQPQHF; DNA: TGCGCCAGCGGGGGGGCGGGCAATCAGCCCCAGCATTTT
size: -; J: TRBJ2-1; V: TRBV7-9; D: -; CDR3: CASSSRANEQFF; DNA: TGTGCCAGCAGCTCGAGAGCCAATGAGCAGTTCTTC
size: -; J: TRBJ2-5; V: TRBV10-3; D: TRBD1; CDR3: CATTGDREETQYF; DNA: TGTGCCACCACCGGAGACAGGGAAGAGACCCAGTACTTC
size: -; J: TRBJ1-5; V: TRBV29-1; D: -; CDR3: CSVQFTGIGQPQHF; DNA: TGCAGCGTTCAATTTACAGGGATCGGGCAGCCCCAGCATTTT
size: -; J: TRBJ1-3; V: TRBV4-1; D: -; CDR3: CASSQERLLSSGNTIYF; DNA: TGCGCCAGCAGCCAAGAACGACTTTTGAGCTCTGGAAACACCATATATTTT
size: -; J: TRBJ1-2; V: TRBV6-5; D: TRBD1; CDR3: CASSRDRATF; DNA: TGTGCCAGCAGCCGGGACAGGGCCACCTTC
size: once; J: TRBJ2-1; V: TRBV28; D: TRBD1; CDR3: CASSSGTGGVFGNEQFF; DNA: TGTGCCAGCTCCTCCGGGACAGGGGGCGTTTTTGGAAATGAGCAGTTCTTC
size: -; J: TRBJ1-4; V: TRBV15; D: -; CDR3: CATNQQGGEKLFF; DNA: TGTGCCACCAATCAACAGGGTGGTGAAAAACTGTTTTTT
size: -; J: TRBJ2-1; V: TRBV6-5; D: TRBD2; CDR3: CASSSEGGGRNEQFF; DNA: TGTGCCAGCAGCTCGGAAGGCGGGGGGCGGAATGAGCAGTTCTTC
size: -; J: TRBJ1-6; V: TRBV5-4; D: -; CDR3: CASSYEGGLGSPLHF; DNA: TGTGCCAGCAGCTACGAGGGAGGCCTGGGGTCACCCCTCCACTTT
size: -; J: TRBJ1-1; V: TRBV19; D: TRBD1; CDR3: CASGAGGLYLDTEAFF; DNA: TGTGCCAGTGGGGCAGGGGGGCTATATTTGGACACTGAAGCTTTCTTT
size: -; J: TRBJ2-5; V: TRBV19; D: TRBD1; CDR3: CASSGGTGLRETQYF; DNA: TGTGCCAGTAGTGGGGGGACAGGGCTGCGAGAGACCCAGTACTTC
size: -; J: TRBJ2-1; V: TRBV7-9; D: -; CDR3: CASMETSLNEQFF; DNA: TGTGCCAGCATGGAGACTTCCCTCAATGAGCAGTTCTTC
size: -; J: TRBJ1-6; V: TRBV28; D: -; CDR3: CASSGAGALNSPLHF; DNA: TGTGCCAGCTCCGGGGCAGGGGCACTTAATTCACCCCTCCACTTT
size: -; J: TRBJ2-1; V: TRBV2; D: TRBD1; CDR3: CASSTGTVSAEQFF; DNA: TGTGCCAGCAGTACCGGGACAGTCTCTGCTGAGCAGTTCTTC
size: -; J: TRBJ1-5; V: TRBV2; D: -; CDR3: CASHRDRYSNQPQHF; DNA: TGTGCCAGCCACAGGGACCGATATAGCAATCAGCCCCAGCATTTT
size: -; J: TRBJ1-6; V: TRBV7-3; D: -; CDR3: CASSSYLNSPLHF; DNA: TGTGCCAGCAGCTCCTATCTAAATTCACCCCTCCACTTT
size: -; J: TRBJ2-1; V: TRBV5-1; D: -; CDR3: CASSLAFNEQFF; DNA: TGCGCCAGCAGCTTGGCCTTCAATGAGCAGTTCTTC
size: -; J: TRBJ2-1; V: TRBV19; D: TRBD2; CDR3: CASSNGGLAGAGRNNEQFF; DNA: TGTGCCAGTAGTAATGGGGGACTAGCGGGGGCCGGGAGGAACAATGAGCAGTTCTTC
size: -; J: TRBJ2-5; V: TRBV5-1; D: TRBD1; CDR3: CASSRHGQGETQYF; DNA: TGCGCCAGCAGCCGCCATGGACAGGGGGAGACCCAGTACTTC
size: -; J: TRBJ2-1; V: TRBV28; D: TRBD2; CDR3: CASSLRASGGALSYNEQFF; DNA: TGTGCCAGCAGTTTGAGGGCTAGCGGGGGGGCCCTCTCCTACAATGAGCAGTTCTTC
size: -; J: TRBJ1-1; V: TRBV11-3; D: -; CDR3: CASSLLKNTEAFF; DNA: TGTGCCAGCAGCTTACTCAAGAACACTGAAGCTTTCTTT
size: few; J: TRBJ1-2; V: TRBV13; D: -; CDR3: CASRPREAYGYTF; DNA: TGTGCCAGCAGACCCCGAGAAGCCTATGGCTACACCTTC
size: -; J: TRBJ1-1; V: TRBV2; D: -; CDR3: CASTSDWNTEAFF; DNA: TGTGCCAGCACCTCCGACTGGAACACTGAAGCTTTCTTT
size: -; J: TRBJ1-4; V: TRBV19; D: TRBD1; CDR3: CASSLGRGPNEKLFF; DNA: TGTGCCAGTAGTCTGGGGAGGGGGCCTAATGAAAAACTGTTTTTT
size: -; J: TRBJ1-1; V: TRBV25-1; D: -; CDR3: CASSDSRVPNTEAFF; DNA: TGTGCCAGCAGTGACTCCAGAGTTCCGAACACTGAAGCTTTCTTT
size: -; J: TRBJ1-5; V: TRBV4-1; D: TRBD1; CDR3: CASSQAGTGANQPQHF; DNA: TGCGCCAGCAGCCAAGCTGGGACAGGGGCAAATCAGCCCCAGCATTTT
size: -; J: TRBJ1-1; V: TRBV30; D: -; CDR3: CAWNSDMNTEAFF; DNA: TGTGCCTGGAACTCCGATATGAACACTGAAGCTTTCTTT
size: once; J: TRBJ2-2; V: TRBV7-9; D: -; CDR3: CASSLDGMVGELFF; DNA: TGTGCCAGCAGCTTAGATGGGATGGTCGGGGAGCTGTTTTTT
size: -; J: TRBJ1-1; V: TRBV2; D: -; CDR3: CASSPTQNTEAFF; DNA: TGTGCCAGCAGTCCCACACAGAACACTGAAGCTTTCTTT
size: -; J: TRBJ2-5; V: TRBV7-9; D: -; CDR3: CASSLGYGAEETQYF; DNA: TGTGCCAGCAGCTTAGGTTACGGGGCTGAAGAGACCCAGTACTTC
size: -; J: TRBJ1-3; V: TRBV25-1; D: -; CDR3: CASSDRSGTFSGNTIYF; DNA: TGTGCCAGCAGTGATCGATCGGGGACATTCTCTGGAAACACCATATATTTT
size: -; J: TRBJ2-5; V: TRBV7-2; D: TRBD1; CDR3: CASSSRDRVETQYF; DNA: TGTGCCAGCAGCTCGCGGGACAGGGTCGAGACCCAGTACTTC
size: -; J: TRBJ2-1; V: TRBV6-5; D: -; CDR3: CASSSRSFYSYNEQFF; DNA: TGTGCCAGCAGTTCCCGCAGCTTCTACTCCTACAATGAGCAGTTCTTC
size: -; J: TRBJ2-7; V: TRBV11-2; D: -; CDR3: CASSLVGGVYEQYF; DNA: TGTGCCAGCAGCTTAGTAGGAGGGGTTTACGAGCAGTACTTC